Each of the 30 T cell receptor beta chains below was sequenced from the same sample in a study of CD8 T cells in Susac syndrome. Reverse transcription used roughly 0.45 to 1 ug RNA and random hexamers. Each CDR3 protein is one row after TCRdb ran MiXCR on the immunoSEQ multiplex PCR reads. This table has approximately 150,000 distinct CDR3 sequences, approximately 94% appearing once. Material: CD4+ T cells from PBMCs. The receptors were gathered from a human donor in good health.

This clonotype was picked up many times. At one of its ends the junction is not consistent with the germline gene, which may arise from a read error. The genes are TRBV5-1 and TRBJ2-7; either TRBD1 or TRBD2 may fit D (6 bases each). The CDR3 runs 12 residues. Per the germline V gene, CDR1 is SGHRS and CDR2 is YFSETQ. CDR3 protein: CASSLGGYEQYF. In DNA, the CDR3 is TGTGCCAGCAGCTTAGGGGGGTACGAGCAGTACTTC. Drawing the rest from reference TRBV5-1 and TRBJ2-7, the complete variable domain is KAGVTQTPRYLIKTRGQQVTLSCSPISGHRSVSWYQQTPGQGLQFLFEYFSETQRNKGNFPGRFSGRQFSNSRSEMNVSTLELGDSALYLCASSLGGYEQYFGPGTRLTVT.

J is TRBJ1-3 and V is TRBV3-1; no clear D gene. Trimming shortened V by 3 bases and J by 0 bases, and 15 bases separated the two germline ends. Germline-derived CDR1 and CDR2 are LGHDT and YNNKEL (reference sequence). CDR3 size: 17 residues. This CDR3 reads CASSQLPGGGSGNTIYF. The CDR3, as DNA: TGTGCCAGCAGCCAGCTTCCAGGCGGCGGCTCTGGAAACACCATATATTTT.

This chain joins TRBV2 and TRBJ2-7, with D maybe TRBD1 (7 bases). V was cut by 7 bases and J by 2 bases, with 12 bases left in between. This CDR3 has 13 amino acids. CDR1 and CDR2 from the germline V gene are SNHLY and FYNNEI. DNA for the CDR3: TGTGCCAGCACGGGGGACAGCCCCTACGAGCAGTACTTC. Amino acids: CASTGDSPYEQYF. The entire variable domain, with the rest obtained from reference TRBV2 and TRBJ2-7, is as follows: EPEVTQTPSHQVTQMGQEVILRCVPISNHLYFYWYRQILGQKVEFLVSFYNNEISEKSEIFDDQFSVERPDGSNFTLKIRSTKLEDSAMYFCASTGDSPYEQYFGPGTRLTVT.

CDR3 amino acids: CSVEPHGLRDNGYTF. In nucleotides, the CDR3 is TGCAGCGTTGAACCCCACGGACTGCGTGATAATGGCTACACCTTC. The chain is built from TRBV29-1 and TRBJ1-2, with unresolved D. Germline-derived CDR1 and CDR2 are SQVTM and ANQGSEA. The germline V and J ends were trimmed by 2 bases and 6 bases, with 19 bases remaining between them. This CDR3 is 15 amino acids long.

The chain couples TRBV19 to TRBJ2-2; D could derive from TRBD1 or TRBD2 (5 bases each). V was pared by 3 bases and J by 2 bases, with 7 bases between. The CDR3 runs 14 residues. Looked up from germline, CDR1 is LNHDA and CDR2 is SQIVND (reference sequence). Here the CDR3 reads CASSIRGNTGELFF. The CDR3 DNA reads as TGTGCCAGTAGTATCCGGGGCAACACCGGGGAGCTGTTTTTT.

Here the CDR3 reads CASRVAGVYEQYF. CDR3 coding DNA: TGTGCCAGCAGGGTGGCAGGGGTCTACGAGCAGTACTTC. This chain joins TRBV28 and TRBJ2-7; possibly TRBD1 for D (6 bases). This CDR3 has 13 residues. CDR1 is MDHEN and CDR2 is SYDVKM in the germline V gene. The V end was cut by 6 bases, the J end by 3 bases, with 12 bases between.

The CDR3 is CASSLASTSGSTDTQYF. CDR3 in DNA: TGTGCCAGCAGCTTAGCGTCGACTAGCGGGTCCACAGATACGCAGTATTTT. This chain joins TRBV7-2 and TRBJ2-3; TRBD2 matches at 10 bases. V shed 0 bases, J shed 2 bases, and the junction held 5 bases outside the gene matches. There are 17 residues in the CDR3. The germline gives CDR1 SGHTA, CDR2 FQGNSA. Full variable domain (rest looked up from reference TRBV7-2 and TRBJ2-3): GAGVSQSPSNKVTEKGKDVELRCDPISGHTALYWYRQSLGQGLEFLIYFQGNSAPDKSGLPSDRFSAERTGGSVSTLTIQRTQQEDSAVYLCASSLASTSGSTDTQYFGPGTRLTVL.

The CDR3 sequence is CASSLDADTGELFF. CDR3 nucleotide sequence: TGCGCCAGCAGCTTGGACGCCGACACCGGGGAGCTGTTTTTT. The V call is TRBV5-1, the J call TRBJ2-2; D not certain. Germline CDR1 is SGHRS and CDR2 is YFSETQ. The V and J ends lost 0 bases and 3 bases respectively, with 6 bases between them. CDR3 length: 14 residues.

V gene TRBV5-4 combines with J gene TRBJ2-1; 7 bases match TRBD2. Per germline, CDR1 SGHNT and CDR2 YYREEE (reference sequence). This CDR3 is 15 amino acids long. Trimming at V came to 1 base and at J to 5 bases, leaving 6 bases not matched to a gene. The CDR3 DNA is TGTGCCAGCAGCTTGAATAGCGGGCGTGACAATGAGCAGTTCTTC. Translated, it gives CASSLNSGRDNEQFF. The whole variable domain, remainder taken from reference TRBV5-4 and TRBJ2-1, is ETGVTQSPTHLIKTRGQQVTLRCSSQSGHNTVSWYQQALGQGPQFIFQYYREEENGRGNFPPRFSGLQFPNYSSELNVNALELDDSALYLCASSLNSGRDNEQFFGPGTRLTVL.

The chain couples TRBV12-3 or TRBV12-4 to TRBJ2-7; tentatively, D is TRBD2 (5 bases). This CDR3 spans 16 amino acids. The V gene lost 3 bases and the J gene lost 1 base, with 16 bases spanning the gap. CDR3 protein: CASSLRVSDLSYEQYF. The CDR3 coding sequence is TGTGCCAGCAGTTTGCGGGTCAGCGACCTGTCCTACGAGCAGTACTTC.

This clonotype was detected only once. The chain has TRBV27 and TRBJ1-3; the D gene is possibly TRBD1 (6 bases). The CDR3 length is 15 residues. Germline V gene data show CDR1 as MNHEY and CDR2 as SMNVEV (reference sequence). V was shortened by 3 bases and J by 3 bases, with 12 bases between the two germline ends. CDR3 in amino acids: CASSFGRGRGNTIYF. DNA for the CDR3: TGTGCCAGCAGTTTCGGCAGGGGTCGTGGAAACACCATATATTTT.

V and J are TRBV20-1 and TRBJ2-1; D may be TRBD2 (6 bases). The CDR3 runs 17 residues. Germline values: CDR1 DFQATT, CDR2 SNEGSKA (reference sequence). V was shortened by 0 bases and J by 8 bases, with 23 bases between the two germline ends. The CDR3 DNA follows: TGCAGTGCTAGAGATCTCGAGCGGAGGGGACCTCGGGATGAGCAGTTCTTC. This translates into CSARDLERRGPRDEQFF.

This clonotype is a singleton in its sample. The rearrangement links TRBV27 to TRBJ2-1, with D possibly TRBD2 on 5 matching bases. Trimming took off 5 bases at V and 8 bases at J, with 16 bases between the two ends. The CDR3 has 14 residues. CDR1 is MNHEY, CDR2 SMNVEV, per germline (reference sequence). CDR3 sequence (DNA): TGTGCCAGCAGTAAGGGAGCCGGGTGGGATGAGCAGTTCTTC. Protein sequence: CASSKGAGWDEQFF.

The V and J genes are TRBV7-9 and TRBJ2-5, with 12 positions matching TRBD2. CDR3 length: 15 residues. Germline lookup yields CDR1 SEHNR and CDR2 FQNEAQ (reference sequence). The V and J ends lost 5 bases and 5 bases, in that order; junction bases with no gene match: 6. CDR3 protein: CASSRLAGVWETQYF. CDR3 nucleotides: TGTGCCAGCAGCAGACTAGCGGGAGTATGGGAGACCCAGTACTTC. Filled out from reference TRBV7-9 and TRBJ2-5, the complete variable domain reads DTGVSQNPRHKITKRGQNVTFRCDPISEHNRLYWYRQTLGQGPEFLTYFQNEAQLEKSRLLSDRFSAERPKGSFSTLEIQRTEQGDSAMYLCASSRLAGVWETQYFGPGTRLLVL.

CDR3 region: CASSPLAGSSTDTQYF. Written as DNA, the CDR3 is TGCGCCAGCAGCCCCCTAGCGGGTTCTAGCACAGATACGCAGTATTTT. V usage is TRBV5-1 and J usage is TRBJ2-3, with 8 bases that match TRBD2. With 4 bases clipped from V and 0 bases from J, the junction kept 7 bases outside the gene matches. Germline loops: CDR1 SGHRS, CDR2 YFSETQ. CDR3 length: 16 amino acids.

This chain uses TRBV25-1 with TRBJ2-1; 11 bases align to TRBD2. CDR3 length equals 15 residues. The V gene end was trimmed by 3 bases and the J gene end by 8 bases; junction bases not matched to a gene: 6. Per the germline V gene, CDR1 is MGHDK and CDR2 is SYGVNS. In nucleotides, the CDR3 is TGTGCCAGCAGTGAGACTAGCGGGGCCAGGGATGAGCAGTTCTTC. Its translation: CASSETSGARDEQFF.

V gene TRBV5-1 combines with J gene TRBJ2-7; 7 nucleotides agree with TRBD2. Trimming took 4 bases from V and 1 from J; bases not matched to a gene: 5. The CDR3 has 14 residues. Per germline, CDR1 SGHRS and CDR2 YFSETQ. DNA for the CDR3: TGCGCCAGCAGCATTAGCGGGTCATCCTACGAGCAGTACTTC. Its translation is CASSISGSSYEQYF.

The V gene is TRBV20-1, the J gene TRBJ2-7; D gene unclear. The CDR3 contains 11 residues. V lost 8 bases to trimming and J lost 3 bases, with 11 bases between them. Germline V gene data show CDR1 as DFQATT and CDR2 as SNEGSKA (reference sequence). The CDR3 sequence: CSLRRFYEQYF. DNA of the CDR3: TGCAGTCTTCGGCGGTTCTACGAGCAGTACTTC.

CDR3: CASSLRGSSNTGELFF. Written as DNA, the CDR3 is TGCGCCAGCAGCTTACGAGGGAGTTCAAACACCGGGGAGCTGTTTTTT. The chain couples TRBV5-1 to TRBJ2-2; perhaps TRBD2 as D (5 bases). Germline assignment: CDR1 SGHRS and CDR2 YFSETQ. CDR3 length equals 16 residues. The V gene lost 2 bases and the J gene lost 2 bases, with 13 bases spanning the gap.

The CDR3, as DNA: TGTGCCTGGGGTGGGACCCTCTATGGCTACACCTTC. It translates to CAWGGTLYGYTF. The chain employs TRBV30 and TRBJ1-2; perhaps TRBD1 as D (5 bases). Germline CDR1 GTSNPN, CDR2 SVGIG (reference sequence). The V gene lost 5 bases and the J gene lost 4 bases, with 11 bases spanning the gap. The CDR3 has 12 residues. Combining the CDR3 with reference TRBV30 and TRBJ1-2 gives the whole variable domain SQTIHQWPATLVQPVGSPLSLECTVEGTSNPNLYWYRQAAGRGLQLLFYSVGIGQISSEVPQNLSASRPQDRQFILSSKKLLLSDSGFYLCAWGGTLYGYTFGSGTRLTVV.

The DNA for the CDR3 is TGCAGTGCTAGTAGATATACAGGGGCGCAGTATTTT. Protein: CSASRYTGAQYF. The genes are TRBV20-1 and TRBJ2-3; the match to TRBD1 covers 7 bases. The V segment lost 3 bases and the J segment 10 bases; nucleotides outside the gene matches: 7. The CDR3 has 12 residues. CDR1 DFQATT and CDR2 SNEGSKA come from the germline V gene (reference sequence).

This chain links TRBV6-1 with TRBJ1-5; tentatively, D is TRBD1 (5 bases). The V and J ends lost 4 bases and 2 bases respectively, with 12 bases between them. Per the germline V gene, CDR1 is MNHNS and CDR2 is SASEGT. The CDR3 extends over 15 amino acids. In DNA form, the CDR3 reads TGTGCCAGCAGTGGGGGCCTCTCGGGCAATCAGCCCCAGCATTTT. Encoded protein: CASSGGLSGNQPQHF.

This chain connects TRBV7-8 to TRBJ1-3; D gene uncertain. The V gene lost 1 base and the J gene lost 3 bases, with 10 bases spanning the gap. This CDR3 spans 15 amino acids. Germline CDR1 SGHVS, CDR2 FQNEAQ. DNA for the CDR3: TGTGCCAGCAGCTTAGGGACGTTAATTGGAAACACCATATATTTT. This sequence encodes CASSLGTLIGNTIYF.

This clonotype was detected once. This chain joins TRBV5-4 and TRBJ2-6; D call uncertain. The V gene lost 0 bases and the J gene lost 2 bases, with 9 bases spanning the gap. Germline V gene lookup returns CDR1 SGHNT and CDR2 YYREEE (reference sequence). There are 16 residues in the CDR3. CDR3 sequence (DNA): TGTGCCAGCAGCTTGGCCTCGACCGCTGGGGCCAACGTCCTGACTTTC. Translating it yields CASSLASTAGANVLTF.

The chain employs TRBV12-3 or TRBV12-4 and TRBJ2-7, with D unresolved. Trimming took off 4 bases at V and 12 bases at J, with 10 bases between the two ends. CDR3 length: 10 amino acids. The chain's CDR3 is CASSSGRLYF. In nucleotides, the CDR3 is TGTGCCAGCAGTTCCGGACGTTTGTACTTC.

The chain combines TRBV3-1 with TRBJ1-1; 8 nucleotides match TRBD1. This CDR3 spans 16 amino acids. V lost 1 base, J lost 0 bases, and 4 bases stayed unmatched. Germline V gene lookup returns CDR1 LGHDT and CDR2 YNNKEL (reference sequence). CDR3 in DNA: TGTGCCAGCAGCCAAGGACAGGGGTCCATGAACACTGAAGCTTTCTTT. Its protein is CASSQGQGSMNTEAFF.

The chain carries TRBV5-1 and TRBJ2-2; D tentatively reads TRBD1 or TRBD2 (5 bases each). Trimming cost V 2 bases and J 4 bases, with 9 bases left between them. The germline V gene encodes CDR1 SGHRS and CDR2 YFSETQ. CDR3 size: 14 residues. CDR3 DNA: TGCGCCAGCAGCTTTAAAGGGACCACCGGGGAGCTGTTTTTT. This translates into CASSFKGTTGELFF.

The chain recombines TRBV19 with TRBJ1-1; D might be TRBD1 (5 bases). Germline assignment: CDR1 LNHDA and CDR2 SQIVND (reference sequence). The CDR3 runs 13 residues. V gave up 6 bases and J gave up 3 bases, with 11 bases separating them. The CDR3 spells CASRVGGDTEAFF. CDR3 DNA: TGTGCCAGTAGAGTGGGGGGGGACACTGAAGCTTTCTTT.

In DNA, the CDR3 is TGTGCCTGGAGTGTAGGACTAGCGGGCACAGATACGCAGTATTTT. Translated: CAWSVGLAGTDTQYF. The V call is TRBV30, the J call TRBJ2-3; 10 bases fit TRBD2. Germline CDR1 is GTSNPN and CDR2 is SVGIG (reference sequence). Losses at the gene ends were 0 bases for V and 1 base for J; bases not matched to a gene: 1. The CDR3 is made up of 15 amino acids. The full variable domain, rest sourced from reference TRBV30 and TRBJ2-3, is SQTIHQWPATLVQPVGSPLSLECTVEGTSNPNLYWYRQAAGRGLQLLFYSVGIGQISSEVPQNLSASRPQDRQFILSSKKLLLSDSGFYLCAWSVGLAGTDTQYFGPGTRLTVL.

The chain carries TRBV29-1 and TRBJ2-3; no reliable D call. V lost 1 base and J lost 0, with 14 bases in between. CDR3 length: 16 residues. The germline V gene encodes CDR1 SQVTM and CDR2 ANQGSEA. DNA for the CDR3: TGCAGCGTTGAAGGGGTTCGGGCCGCAAGCACAGATACGCAGTATTTT. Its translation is CSVEGVRAASTDTQYF.